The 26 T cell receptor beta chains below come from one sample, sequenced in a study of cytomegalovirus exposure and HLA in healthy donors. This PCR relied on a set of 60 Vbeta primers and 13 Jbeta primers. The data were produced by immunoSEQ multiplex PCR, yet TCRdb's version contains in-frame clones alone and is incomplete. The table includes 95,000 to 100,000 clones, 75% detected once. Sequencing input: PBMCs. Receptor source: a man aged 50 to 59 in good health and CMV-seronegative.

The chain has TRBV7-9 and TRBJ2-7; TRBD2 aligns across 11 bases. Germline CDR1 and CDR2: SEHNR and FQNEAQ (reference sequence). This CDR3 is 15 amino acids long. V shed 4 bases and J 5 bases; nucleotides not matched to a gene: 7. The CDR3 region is CASSSLAGGKNEQYF. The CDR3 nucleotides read TGTGCCAGCAGCTCCCTAGCGGGAGGTAAGAACGAGCAGTACTTC.

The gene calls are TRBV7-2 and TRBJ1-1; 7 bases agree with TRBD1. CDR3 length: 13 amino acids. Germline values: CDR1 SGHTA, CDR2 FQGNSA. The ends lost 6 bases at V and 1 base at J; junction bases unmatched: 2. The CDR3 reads CASRGQRNTEAFF. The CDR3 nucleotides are TGTGCCAGCAGGGGACAGCGGAACACTGAAGCTTTCTTT.

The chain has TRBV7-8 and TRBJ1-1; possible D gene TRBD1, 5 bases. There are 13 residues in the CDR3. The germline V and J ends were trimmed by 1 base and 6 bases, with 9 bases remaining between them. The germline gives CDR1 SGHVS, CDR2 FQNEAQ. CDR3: CASSLVQGAEAFF. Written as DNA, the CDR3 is TGTGCCAGCAGCTTAGTCCAAGGGGCTGAAGCTTTCTTT.

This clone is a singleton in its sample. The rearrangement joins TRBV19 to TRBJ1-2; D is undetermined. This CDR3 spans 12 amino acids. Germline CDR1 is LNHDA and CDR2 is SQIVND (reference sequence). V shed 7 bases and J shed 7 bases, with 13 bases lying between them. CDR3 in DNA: TGTGCCAGTACCCAAGACTCAGTTGGCTACACCTTC. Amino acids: CASTQDSVGYTF.

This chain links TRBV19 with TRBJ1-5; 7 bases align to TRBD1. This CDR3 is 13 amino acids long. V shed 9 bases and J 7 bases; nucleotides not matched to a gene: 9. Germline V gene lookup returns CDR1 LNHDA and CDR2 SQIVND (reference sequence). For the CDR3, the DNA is TGTGCCAGCCGACAGGGAACTTGGCAGCCCCAGCATTTT. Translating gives CASRQGTWQPQHF.

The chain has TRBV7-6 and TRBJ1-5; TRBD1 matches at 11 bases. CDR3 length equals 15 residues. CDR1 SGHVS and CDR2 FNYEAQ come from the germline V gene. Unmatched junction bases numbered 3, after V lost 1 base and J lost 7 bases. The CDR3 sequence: CASSLGDRGEQPQHF. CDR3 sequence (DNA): TGTGCCAGCAGCTTAGGGGACAGGGGGGAACAGCCCCAGCATTTT.

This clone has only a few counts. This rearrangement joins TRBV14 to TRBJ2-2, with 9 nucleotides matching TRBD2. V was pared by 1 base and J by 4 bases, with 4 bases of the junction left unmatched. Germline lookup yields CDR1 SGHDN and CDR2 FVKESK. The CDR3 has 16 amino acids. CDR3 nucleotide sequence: TGTGCCAGCAGCCAAGCCGGGACTAGCATCACCGGGGAGCTGTTTTTT. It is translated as CASSQAGTSITGELFF.

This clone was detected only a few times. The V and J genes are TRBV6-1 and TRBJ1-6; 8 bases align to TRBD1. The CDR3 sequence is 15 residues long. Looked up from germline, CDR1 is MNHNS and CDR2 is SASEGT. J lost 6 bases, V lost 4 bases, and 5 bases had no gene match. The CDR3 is CASSVDRGSNSPLHF. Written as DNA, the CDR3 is TGTGCCAGCAGTGTAGACAGGGGAAGTAATTCACCCCTCCACTTT.

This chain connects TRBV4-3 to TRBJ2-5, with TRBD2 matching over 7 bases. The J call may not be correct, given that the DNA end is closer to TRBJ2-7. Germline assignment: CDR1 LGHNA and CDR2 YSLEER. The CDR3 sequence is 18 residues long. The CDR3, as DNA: TGCGCCAGCAGCCAAGGTGCTAGCGGCCCCCCCGGGTCCTACGAGCAGTACTTC. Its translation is CASSQGASGPPGSYEQYF.

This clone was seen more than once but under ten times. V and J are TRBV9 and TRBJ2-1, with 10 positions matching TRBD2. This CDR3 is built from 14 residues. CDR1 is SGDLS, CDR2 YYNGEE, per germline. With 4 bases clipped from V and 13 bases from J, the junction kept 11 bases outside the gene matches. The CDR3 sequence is CASSSASGSLRQFF. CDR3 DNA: TGTGCCAGCAGCTCGGCTAGCGGGAGTCTCCGACAGTTCTTC.

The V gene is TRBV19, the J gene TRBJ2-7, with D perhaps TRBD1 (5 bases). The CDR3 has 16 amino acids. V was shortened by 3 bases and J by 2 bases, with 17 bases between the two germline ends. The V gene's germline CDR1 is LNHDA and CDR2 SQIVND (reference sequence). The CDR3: CASSISAGSFAYEQYF. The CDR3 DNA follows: TGTGCCAGTAGTATTTCAGCAGGGTCATTTGCCTACGAGCAGTACTTC.

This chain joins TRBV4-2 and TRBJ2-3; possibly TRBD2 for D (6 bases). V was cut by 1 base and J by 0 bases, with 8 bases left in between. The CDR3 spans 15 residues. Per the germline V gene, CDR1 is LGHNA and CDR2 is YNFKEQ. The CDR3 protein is CASSQGGVSTDTQYF. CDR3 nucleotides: TGTGCCAGCAGCCAAGGGGGGGTAAGCACAGATACGCAGTATTTT.

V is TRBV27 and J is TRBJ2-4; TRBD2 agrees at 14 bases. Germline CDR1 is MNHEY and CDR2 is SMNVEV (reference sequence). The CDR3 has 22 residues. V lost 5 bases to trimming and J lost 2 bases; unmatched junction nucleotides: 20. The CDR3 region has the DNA TGTGCCAGCAGTCCATCCCTACAACCGGGACTAGCGGGAGTGGGGACCAAAAACATTCAGTACTTC. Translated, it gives CASSPSLQPGLAGVGTKNIQYF.

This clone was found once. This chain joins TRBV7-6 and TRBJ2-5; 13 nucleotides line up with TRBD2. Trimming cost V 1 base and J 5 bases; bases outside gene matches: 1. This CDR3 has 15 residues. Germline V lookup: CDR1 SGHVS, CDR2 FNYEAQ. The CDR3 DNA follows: TGTGCCAGCAGCTTAGGGACTAGCGGGGGTGAGACCCAGTACTTC. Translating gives CASSLGTSGGETQYF. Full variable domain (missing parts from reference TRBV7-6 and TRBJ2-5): GAGVSQSPRYKVTKRGQDVALRCDPISGHVSLYWYRQALGQGPEFLTYFNYEAQQDKSGLPNDRFSAERPEGSISTLTIQRTEQRDSAMYRCASSLGTSGGETQYFGPGTRLLVL.

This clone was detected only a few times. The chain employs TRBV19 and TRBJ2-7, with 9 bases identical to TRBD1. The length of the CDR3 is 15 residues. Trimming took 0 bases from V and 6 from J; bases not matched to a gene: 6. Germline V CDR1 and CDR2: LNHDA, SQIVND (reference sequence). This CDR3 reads CASSIEGTGKREQYF. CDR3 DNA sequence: TGTGCCAGTAGTATAGAAGGGACAGGGAAGCGCGAGCAGTACTTC.

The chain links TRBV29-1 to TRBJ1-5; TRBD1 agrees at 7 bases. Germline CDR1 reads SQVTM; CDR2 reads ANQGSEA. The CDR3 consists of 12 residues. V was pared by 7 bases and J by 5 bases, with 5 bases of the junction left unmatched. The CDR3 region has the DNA TGCAGCGCCGGGGACAGCGATCAGCCCCAGCATTTT. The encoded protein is CSAGDSDQPQHF. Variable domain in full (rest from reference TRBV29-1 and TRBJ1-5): SAVISQKPSRDICQRGTSLTIQCQVDSQVTMMFWYRQQPGQSLTLIATANQGSEATYESGFVIDKFPISRPNLTFSTLTVSNMSPEDSSIYLCSAGDSDQPQHFGDGTRLSIL.

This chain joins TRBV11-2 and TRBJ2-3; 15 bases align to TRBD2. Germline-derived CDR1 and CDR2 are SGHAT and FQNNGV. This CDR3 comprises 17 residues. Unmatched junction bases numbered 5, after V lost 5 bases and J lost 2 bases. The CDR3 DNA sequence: TGTGCCAGCAGCAGGGGACTAGCGGGAGGTCACACAGATACGCAGTATTTT. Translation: CASSRGLAGGHTDTQYF.

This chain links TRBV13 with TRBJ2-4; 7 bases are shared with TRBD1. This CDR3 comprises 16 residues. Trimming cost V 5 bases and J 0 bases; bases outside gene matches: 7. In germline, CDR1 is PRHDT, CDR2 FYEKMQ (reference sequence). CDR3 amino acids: CASSAEGAQAKNIQYF. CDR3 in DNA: TGTGCCAGCAGCGCTGAGGGGGCACAAGCCAAAAACATTCAGTACTTC.

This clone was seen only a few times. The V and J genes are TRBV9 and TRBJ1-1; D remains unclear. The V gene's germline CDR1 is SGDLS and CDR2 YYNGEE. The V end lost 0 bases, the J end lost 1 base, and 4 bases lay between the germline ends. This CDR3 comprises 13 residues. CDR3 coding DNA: TGTGCCAGCAGCGTAGGGCCGAACACTGAAGCTTTCTTT. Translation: CASSVGPNTEAFF. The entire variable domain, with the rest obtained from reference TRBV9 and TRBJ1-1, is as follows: DSGVTQTPKHLITATGQRVTLRCSPRSGDLSVYWYQQSLDQGLQFLIQYYNGEERAKGNILERFSAQQFPDLHSELNLSSLELGDSALYFCASSVGPNTEAFFGQGTRLTVV.

The CDR3 DNA is TGTGCCAGCAGCTTAGTCCAGGGCAGGGAGCAGTACTTC. It yields the protein CASSLVQGREQYF. The chain joins TRBV7-9 to TRBJ2-7, with D possibly TRBD1 on 5 matching bases. Trimming shortened V by 1 base and J by 7 bases, and 11 bases separated the two germline ends. Per germline, CDR1 SEHNR and CDR2 FQNEAQ (reference sequence). The CDR3 has 13 residues.

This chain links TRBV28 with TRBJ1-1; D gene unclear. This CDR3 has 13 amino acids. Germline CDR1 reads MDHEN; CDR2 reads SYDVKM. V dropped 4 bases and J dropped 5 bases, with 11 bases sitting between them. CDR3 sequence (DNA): TGTGCCAGCAGTTCTGGCGGAATGACTGAAGCTTTCTTT. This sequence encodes CASSSGGMTEAFF.

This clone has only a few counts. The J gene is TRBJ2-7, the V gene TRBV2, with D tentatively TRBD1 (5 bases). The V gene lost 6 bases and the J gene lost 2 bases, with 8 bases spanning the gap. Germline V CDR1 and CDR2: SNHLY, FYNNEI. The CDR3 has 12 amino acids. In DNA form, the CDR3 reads TGTGCCAGCAGAAGGGGAACCTACGAGCAGTACTTC. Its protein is CASRRGTYEQYF. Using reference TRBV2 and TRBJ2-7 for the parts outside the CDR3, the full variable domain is EPEVTQTPSHQVTQMGQEVILRCVPISNHLYFYWYRQILGQKVEFLVSFYNNEISEKSEIFDDQFSVERPDGSNFTLKIRSTKLEDSAMYFCASRRGTYEQYFGPGTRLTVT.

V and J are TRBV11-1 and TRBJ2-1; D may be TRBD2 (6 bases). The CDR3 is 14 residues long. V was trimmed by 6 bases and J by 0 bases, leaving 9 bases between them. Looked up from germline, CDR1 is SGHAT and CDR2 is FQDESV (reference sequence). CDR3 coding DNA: TGTGCCAGCAGGGTCGGGGGCTCCTACAATGAGCAGTTCTTC. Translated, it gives CASRVGGSYNEQFF.

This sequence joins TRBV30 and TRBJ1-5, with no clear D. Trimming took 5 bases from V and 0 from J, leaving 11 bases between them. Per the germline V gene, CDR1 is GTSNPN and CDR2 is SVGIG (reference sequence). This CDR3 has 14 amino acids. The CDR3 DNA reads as TGTGCCTGGGCAATTGGCCGTAGCAATCAGCCCCAGCATTTT. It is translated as CAWAIGRSNQPQHF.

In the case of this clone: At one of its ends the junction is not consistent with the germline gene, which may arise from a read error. CDR3 DNA: TGTTCCAGCAGCTTAGCAGGGGGATACACTGAAGCTTTCTTT. The encoded protein is CSSSLAGGYTEAFF. The V gene is TRBV7-9, the J gene TRBJ1-1; TRBD1 matches at 7 bases. CDR1 is SEHNR, CDR2 FQNEAQ, per germline (reference sequence). This CDR3 spans 14 amino acids.

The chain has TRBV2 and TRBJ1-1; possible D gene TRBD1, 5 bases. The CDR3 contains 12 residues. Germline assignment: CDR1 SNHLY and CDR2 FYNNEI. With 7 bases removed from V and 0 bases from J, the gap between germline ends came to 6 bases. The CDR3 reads CASIRVNTEAFF. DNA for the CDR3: TGTGCCAGCATCAGGGTGAACACTGAAGCTTTCTTT.